This T cell receptor (beta chain) originates from a study of T cell changes during pregnancy in multiple sclerosis. Sequencing was performed with immunoSEQ multiplex PCR; in TCRdb, only in-frame clones are kept and a portion is missing. This sample has about 35,000 clones, with around 90% found just once. CDR1 and CDR2 (germline): MNHNS, SASEGT. With V trimmed by 6 bases and J by 2 bases, 4 bases remained unmatched. CDR3 size: 14 residues. This material consisted of CD4+ T cells from peripheral blood mononuclear cells, taken after pregnancy. The sequence was collected from a female donor in good health, enrolled as a control in a pregnancy study. This chain connects TRBV6-1 to TRBJ1-1, with 9 bases identical to TRBD1. For the CDR3, the DNA is TGTGCCAGCAGAACGACAGGGGGTAACACTGAAGCTTTCTTT. Encoded protein: CASRTTGGNTEAFF.